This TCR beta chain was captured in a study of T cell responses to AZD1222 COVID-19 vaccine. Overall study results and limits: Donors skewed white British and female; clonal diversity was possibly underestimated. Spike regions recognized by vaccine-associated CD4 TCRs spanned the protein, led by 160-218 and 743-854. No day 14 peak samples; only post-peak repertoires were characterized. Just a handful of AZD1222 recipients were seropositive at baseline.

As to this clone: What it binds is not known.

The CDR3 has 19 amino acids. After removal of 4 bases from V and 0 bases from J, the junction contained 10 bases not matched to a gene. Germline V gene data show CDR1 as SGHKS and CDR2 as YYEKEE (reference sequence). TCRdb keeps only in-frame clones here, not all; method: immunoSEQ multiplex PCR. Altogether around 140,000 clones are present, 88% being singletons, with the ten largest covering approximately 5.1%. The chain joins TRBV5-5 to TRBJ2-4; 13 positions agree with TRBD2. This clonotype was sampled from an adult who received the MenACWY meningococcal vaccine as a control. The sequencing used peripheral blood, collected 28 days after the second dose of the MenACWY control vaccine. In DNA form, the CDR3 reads TGTGCCAGCAGCCCTGGGACTAGCGGGGCGTATCTAGCCAAAAACATTCAGTACTTC. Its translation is CASSPGTSGAYLAKNIQYF.